This T cell receptor beta chain was documented in a study of blood T cell repertoires in COVID-19. Across the study: Italy, Spain and the United States were the sources of the convalescent and acute COVID-19 samples. PBMCs, B-cell-depleted T cells, or T cells provided the cDNA or gDNA that made up the material.

In the authors' methods: Using reference gene primer amplification, nucleated cell counts were estimated. Method: immunoSEQ multiplex PCR; TCRdb's copy keeps in-frame clones and lacks some. Clonal size and the V and J genes are those of that table, whereas D and trimming came from the DNA. The repertoire consists of fewer than 250,000 clones, with around 85% occurring once and the leading ten covering roughly 0.69%. The germline gives CDR1 LNHDA, CDR2 SQIVND (reference sequence). V was trimmed by 8 bases and J by 0 bases, leaving 14 bases between them. This CDR3 is built from 15 residues. The rearrangement links TRBV19 to TRBJ1-3; D is ambiguous. Sequences were obtained from peripheral blood. This clonotype was obtained from a man aged 35 to 55 with acute or convalescent COVID-19. This CDR3 reads CASSPAIHSGNTIYF. CDR3 nucleotides: TGTGCCAGTTCCCCAGCGATACACTCTGGAAACACCATATATTTT.